This T cell receptor (beta chain) was identified during a study of human T cells and chemical hapten exposure listed by TCRdb under 2021. General notes on the study: For sensitization, 2% DPC in acetone was applied to a roughly 2 cm by roughly 2 cm area of upper inner arm skin. Patients additionally received weekly therapeutic DPC doses to the scalp throughout the approximately 24-week study period. Patch testing was done on the upper back using Finn chambers containing 0.01% DPC, and results were scored after 6 days according to International Contact Dermatitis Research Group standards. The mostly female patient cohort included alopecia areata with under or over 50% scalp involvement, alopecia totalis and alopecia universalis. The libraries were sequenced as a pool, and the TCR yield per sample differed mostly because of small variations in library volumes within the pool. The study tracked peripheral blood TCR repertoire changes in vivo during primary and secondary sensitization to the hapten diphenylcyclopropenone (DPC) in alopecia patients. Blood was sampled from patients pre-sensitization (week 0) and at 2, 6 and about 24 weeks after DPC sensitization. Blood for TCR sequencing was provided by twenty-nine alopecia patients at one to four time points (pre-sensitization, 2, 6 and 24 weeks). Beyond this particular receptor, the publication reports: Repeated subsampling changed both the strength of the expansion versus patch-test correlation and the threshold at which that correlation became significant. Significantly more large CDR3 similarity clusters were formed by expanded TCRs than by pre-sensitization or healthy control sets, consistent with antigen-driven responses. The number of PT1 expanded TCRs positively correlated with patch test score, significant at thresholds 8, 16 and 32 but not 4. Because all patients had alopecia, a presumed autoimmune disease, the immune response of the patients might differ from that of healthy individuals. No change with DPC sensitization was found in the number of TCRs above 1 in 1000 frequency, and no evidence of global repertoire structure alterations was found.

This clonotype occurred a few times. Its antigen is currently not known. Within one base of it there is no much larger clone, and no base qualities were kept. The time point label for this specimen denotes: patch test 3, about 24 weeks after DPC sensitization. In light of the paper, this sample's treatment or condition label describes: therapeutic diphenylcyclopropenone sensitization with weekly scalp DPC. At each patch-test visit, blood was drawn before the patch test was applied. Patients were eligible if aged 18 to 70, diagnosed with alopecia and judged suitable for DPC therapy, and pregnant patients were excluded. Total RNA was extracted from unfractionated whole blood that had been collected in Tempus Blood RNA tubes. Library generation was performed with RACE. Sequencing instrument: NextSeq 500. During library preparation, unique molecular identifiers were attached to individual cDNA molecules so that TCRs could be counted quantitatively and reproducibly. From each blood RNA sample, both TCR alpha and TCR beta chains were sequenced. As for the original processing: Samples had a median of 95,638 TCRs, with a range from about 20,000 to 690,600. V, J and CDR3 annotation of the TCR reads was carried out using the Decombinator software suite. For the PS versus PT1 abundance plots, all samples were subsampled to the same number of TCRs (28,000). Expanded TCRs were defined as absent before sensitization and observed at least eight times at the 2-week time point. The public reads were reanalyzed by TCRdb: fastp trimming at Q25, MiXCR alignment, in-frame beta chains only. Entries are consolidated by CDR3 protein sequence, retaining the most common genes and DNA. The authors' filters were not applied to this entry. Here the sample has approximately 71,000 distinct CDR3 sequences; 11% occur a single time. The top ten constitute approximately 1.4% of the sample.

The germline V gene supplies CDR1 MGHRA and CDR2 YSYEKL. The V and J ends are trimmed by 0 bases and 5 bases, leaving 17 bases between them. The CDR3 contains 16 residues, cysteine and phenylalanine counted. Of the read, only the CDR3 DNA is kept; its 48 bases are in frame from base 1. The source of this sequence is a woman between 50 and 59 years old with alopecia areata. Some clones in this sample may be carry-over from other donors' samples. The chain employs TRBV4-1 and TRBJ2-7, with TRBD1 as a weak D call on 6 bases. Sequenced material: whole blood, taken in connection with sensitization to the hapten diphenylcyclopropenone (DPC). The CDR3 in this case is CASSQDLTAPGDEQYF. The DNA reads as follows: TGCGCCAGCAGCCAAGATCTGACAGCCCCAGGGGACGAGCAGTACTTC.